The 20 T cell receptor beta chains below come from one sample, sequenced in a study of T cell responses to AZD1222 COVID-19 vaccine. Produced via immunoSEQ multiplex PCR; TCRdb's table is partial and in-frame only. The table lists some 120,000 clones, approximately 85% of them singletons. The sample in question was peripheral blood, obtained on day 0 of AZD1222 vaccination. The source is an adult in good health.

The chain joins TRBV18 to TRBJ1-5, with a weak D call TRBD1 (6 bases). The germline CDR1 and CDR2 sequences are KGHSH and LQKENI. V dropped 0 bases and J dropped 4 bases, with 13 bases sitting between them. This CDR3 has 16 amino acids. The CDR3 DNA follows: TGTGCCAGCTCACCACCGGGTGACAGGCAGAATCAGCCCCAGCATTTT. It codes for CASSPPGDRQNQPQHF.

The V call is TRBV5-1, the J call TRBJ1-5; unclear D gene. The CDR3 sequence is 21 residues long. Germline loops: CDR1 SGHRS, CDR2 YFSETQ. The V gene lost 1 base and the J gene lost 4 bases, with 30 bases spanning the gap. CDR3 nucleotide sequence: TGCGCCAGCAGCTTGATGAGATACATTCAGAGGGCTCCCCGGGATAATCAGCCCCAGCATTTT. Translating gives CASSLMRYIQRAPRDNQPQHF.

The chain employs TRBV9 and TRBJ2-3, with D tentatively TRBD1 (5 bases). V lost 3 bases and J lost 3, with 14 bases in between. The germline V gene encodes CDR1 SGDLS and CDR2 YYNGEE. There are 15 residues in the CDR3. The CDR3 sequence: CASSAQGLGTDTQYF. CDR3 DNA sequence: TGTGCCAGCAGCGCTCAGGGTCTCGGAACAGATACGCAGTATTTT.

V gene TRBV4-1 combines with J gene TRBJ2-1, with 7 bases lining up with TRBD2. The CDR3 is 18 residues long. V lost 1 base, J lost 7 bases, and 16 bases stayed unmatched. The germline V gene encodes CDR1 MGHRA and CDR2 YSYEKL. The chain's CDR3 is CASSQGTKWASGLNEQFF. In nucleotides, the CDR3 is TGCGCCAGCAGCCAAGGTACAAAATGGGCTAGCGGTTTGAATGAGCAGTTCTTC.

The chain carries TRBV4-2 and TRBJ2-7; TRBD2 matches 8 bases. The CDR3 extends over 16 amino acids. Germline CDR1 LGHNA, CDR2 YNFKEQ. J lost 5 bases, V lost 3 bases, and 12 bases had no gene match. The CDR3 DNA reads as TGTGCCAGCAGCCACCCGGCGAGTAGCGGGAACCACGAGCAGTACTTC. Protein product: CASSHPASSGNHEQYF.

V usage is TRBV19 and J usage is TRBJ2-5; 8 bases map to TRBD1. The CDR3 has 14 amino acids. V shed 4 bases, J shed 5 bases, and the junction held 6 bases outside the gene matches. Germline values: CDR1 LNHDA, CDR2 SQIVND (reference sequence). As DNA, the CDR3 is TGTGCCAGTAGTACAGGGGGCGTTTTGGAGACCCAGTACTTC. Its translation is CASSTGGVLETQYF.

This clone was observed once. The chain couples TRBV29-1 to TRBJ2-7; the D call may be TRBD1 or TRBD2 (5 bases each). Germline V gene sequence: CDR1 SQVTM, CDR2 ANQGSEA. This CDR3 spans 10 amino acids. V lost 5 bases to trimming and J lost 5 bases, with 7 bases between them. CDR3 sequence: CSVRDHEQYF. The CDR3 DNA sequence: TGCAGCGTTAGGGACCACGAGCAGTACTTC.

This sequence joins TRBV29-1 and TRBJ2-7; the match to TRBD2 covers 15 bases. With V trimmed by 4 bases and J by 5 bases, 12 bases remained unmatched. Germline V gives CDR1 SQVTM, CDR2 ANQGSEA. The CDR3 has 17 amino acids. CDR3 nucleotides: TGCAGCGTTGTGCCCTGGACTAGCGGGAGGGCTCCTAACGAGCAGTACTTC. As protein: CSVVPWTSGRAPNEQYF.

The CDR3 DNA is TGTGCCAGCAGCTTGTCTGGGCTAGCGGGAGTCGGTGATACGCAGTATTTT. Amino acids: CASSLSGLAGVGDTQYF. The J gene is TRBJ2-3, the V gene TRBV5-5; the match to TRBD2 covers 10 bases. The CDR3 loop spans 17 amino acids. Germline V gives CDR1 SGHKS, CDR2 YYEKEE (reference sequence). V gave up 1 base and J gave up 6 bases; unmatched junction bases: 11.

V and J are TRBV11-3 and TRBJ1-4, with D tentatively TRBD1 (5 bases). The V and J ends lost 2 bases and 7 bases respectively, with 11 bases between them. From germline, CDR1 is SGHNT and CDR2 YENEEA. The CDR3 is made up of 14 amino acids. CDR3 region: CASSLTRGSEKLFF. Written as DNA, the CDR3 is TGTGCCAGCAGCTTAACCCGGGGCAGTGAAAAACTGTTTTTT.

Here the CDR3 reads CASSNSWDLAGDLGYNEQFF. DNA for the CDR3: TGTGCCAGCAGCAATAGTTGGGATCTAGCGGGAGACCTCGGCTACAATGAGCAGTTCTTC. This chain joins TRBV11-3 and TRBJ2-1; TRBD2 agrees at 10 bases. Germline values: CDR1 SGHNT, CDR2 YENEEA. This CDR3 has 20 residues. Unmatched junction bases numbered 19, after V lost 5 bases and J lost 3 bases.

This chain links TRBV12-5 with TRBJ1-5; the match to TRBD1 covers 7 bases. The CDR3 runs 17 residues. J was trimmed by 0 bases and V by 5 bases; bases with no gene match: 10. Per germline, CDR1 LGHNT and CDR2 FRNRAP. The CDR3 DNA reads TGTGCTAGTGGTCTCCCTGGGACAGCTAATAGCAATCAGCCCCAGCATTTT. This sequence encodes CASGLPGTANSNQPQHF.

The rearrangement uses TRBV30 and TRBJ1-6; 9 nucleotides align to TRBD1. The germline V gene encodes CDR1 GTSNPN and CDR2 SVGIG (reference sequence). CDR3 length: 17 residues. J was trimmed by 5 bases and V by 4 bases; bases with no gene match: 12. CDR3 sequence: CAWTDTGGAWDNSPLHF. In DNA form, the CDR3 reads TGTGCCTGGACCGACACAGGGGGCGCTTGGGATAATTCACCCCTCCACTTT.

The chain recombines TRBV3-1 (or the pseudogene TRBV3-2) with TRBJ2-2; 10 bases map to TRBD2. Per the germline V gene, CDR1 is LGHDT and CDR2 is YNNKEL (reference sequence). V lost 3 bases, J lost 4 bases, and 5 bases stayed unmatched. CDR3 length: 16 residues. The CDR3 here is CASSQGAGGSTGELFF. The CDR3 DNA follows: TGTGCCAGCAGCCAGGGAGCGGGAGGGAGCACCGGGGAGCTGTTTTTT.

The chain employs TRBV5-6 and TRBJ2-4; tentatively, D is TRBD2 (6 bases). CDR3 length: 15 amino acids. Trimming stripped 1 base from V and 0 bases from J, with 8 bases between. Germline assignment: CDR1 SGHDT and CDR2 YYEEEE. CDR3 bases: TGTGCCAGCAGCTTGCGGGGACTAGCCAAAAACATTCAGTACTTC. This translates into CASSLRGLAKNIQYF.

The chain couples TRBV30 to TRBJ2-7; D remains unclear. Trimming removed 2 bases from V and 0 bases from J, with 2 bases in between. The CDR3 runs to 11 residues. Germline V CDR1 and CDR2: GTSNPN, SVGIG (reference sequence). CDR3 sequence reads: CAWSTSYEQYF. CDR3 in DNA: TGTGCCTGGAGTACCTCCTACGAGCAGTACTTC.

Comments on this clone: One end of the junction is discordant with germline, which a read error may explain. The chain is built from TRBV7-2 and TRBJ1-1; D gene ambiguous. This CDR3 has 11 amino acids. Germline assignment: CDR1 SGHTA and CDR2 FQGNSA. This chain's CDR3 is CAGRMNTEAFF. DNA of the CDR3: TGTGCCGGCAGAATGAACACTGAAGCTTTCTTT.

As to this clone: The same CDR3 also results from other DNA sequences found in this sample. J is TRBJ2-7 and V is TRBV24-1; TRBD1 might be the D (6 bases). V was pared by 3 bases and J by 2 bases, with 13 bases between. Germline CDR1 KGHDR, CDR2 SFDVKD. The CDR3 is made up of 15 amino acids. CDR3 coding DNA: TGTGCCACCAGTGATCCCGGGACATCTCCCTACGAGCAGTACTTC. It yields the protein CATSDPGTSPYEQYF.

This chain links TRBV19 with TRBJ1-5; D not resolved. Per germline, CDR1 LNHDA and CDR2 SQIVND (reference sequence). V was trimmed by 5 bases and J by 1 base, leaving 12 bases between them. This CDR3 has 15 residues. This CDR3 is CASSPQEMSNQPQHF. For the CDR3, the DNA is TGTGCCAGTAGTCCCCAAGAAATGAGCAATCAGCCCCAGCATTTT.

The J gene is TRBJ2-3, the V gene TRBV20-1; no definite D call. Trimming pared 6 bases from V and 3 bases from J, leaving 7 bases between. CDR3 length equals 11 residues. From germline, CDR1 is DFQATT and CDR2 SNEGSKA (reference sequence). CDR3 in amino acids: CSAELTDTQYF. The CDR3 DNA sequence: TGCAGTGCAGAGTTGACAGATACGCAGTATTTT.